This TCR beta chain came from a study of T cell repertoires in cytomegalovirus infection (dated by TCRdb to between 2017 and 2020). Background for the entire study: Alongside well-studied HLA-B-restricted epitopes, the peptide stimulations were aimed at recently identified HLA-C-restricted CMV epitopes, whose presentation resists viral immunomodulation. Donor HLA type was relevant to the analysis, as public TCR beta signatures indicated carriage of CMV infection together with the matching HLA type. What the work shows at the level of the full study, not this receptor alone: The ex vivo response was dominated by HLA-C-restricted CMV-specific TCR beta clonotypes, which also provided the single most frequent clonotype in two of eight donors. In both this cohort and an independent cohort of some 380 donors, the cumulative frequency of public TCR beta family members distinguished carriers of CMV infection plus the relevant HLA type.

For sequencing, an Illumina HiSeq 1500 was employed. TCRdb itself trimmed the public reads at Q25 with fastp, ran MiXCR and retained productive beta chains. Records with the same CDR3 protein are collapsed into one entry carrying the most frequent genes and DNA. The sample has 830,000 or so distinct CDR3 sequences on record, 32% of them singletons. Together, the top ten hold around 11% of the sample. Measured from the cysteine to the phenylalanine, the CDR3 is 15 residues long. The entry retains the CDR3 DNA only, 45 bases that are in frame from base 1. The germline V gene provides CDR1 SGHVS and CDR2 FQNEAQ. V loses 5 bases, J loses 4 bases, and the germline ends lie 14 bases apart. In light of the paper, this sample's treatment or condition label describes: in vitro stimulation with specific CMV peptide epitopes to enrich CMV-specific T cells. As concerns this clonotype: The specificity of this receptor is unknown. No qualities accompany the bases; no much larger clone lies one base away.

The chain uses TRBV7-8 and TRBJ1-4, with TRBD1 perhaps the D gene, on 5 matching bases. The source material was cultured CD8+ T cells from PBMCs, sampled from culture after CMV antigen stimulation. The receptor was derived from a human donor in good health (CMV status not recorded). Some clones in this sample may be carry-over from other donors' samples. For the CDR3, the sequence is CASSPRGAINEKLFF. The DNA is TGTGCCAGCAGCCCACGTGGGGCTATTAATGAAAAACTGTTTTTT.